The T cell receptor (beta chain) described here comes from a study of blood T cell repertoires in COVID-19. Study context: Samples representing acute and convalescent COVID-19 were sourced from the United States, Italy and Spain. Sources were T cells, B-cell-depleted T cells, or PBMCs; the material itself was cDNA or gDNA.

How the authors handled the data: Reference gene primer amplification gave nucleated cell count estimates. Measured with immunoSEQ multiplex PCR; TCRdb has only the in-frame clones, and not every one. That table gives V, J and clone size, and the DNA gave D and trimming. Of tens of thousands of clones detected, roughly four fifths appear once; the ten largest clones hold roughly 27%. CDR1 and CDR2 (germline): LNHNV, YYDKDF (reference sequence). This CDR3 spans 17 amino acids. The trim removed 2 bases at V and 0 bases at J, leaving 7 bases unmatched. Sequencing was performed on peripheral blood. This clonotype was sampled from a human donor in a cohort sampled during active COVID-19. The gene calls are TRBV15 and TRBJ2-4, with 7 bases that match TRBD1. The CDR3 coding sequence is TGTGCCACCAGCAGACGGGACAGCCTACCAGCCAAAAACATTCAGTACTTC. Amino acids: CATSRRDSLPAKNIQYF. The full variable domain, in which reference TRBV15 and TRBJ2-4 provide the parts outside the CDR3, is DAMVIQNPRYQVTQFGKPVTLSCSQTLNHNVMYWYQQKSSQAPKLLFHYYDKDFNNEADTPDNFQSRRPNTSFCFLDIRSPGLGDTAMYLCATSRRDSLPAKNIQYFGAGTRLSVL.